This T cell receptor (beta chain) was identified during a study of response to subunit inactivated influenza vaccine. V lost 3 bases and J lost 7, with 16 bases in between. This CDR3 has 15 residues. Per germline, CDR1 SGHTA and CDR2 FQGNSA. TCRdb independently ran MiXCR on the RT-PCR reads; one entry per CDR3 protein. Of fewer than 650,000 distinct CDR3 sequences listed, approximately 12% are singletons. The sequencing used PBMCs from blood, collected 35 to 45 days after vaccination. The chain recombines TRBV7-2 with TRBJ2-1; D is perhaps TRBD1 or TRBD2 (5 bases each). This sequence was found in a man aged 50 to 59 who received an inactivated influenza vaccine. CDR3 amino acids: CASSLTDATGNEQFF. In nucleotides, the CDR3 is TGTGCCAGCAGCTTGACAGATGCGACGGGAAATGAGCAGTTCTTC.